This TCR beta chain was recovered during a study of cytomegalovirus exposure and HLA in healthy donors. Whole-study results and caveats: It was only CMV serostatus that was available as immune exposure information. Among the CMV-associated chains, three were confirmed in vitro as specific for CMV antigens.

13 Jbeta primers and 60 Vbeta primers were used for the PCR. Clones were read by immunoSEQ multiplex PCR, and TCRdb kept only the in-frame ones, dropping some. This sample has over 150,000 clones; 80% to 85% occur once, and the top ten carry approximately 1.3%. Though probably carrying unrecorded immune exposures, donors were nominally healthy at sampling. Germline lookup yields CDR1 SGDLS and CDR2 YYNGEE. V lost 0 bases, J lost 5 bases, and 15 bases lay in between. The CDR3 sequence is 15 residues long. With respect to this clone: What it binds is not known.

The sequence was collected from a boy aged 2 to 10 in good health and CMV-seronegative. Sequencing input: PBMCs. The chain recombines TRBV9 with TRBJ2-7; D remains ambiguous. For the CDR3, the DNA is TGTGCCAGCAGCGTAGGCCGAGGAAAGTTCCACGAGCAGTACTTC. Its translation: CASSVGRGKFHEQYF.